The T cell receptor beta chain described here comes from a study of CD8 T cells in ankylosing spondylitis (dated by TCRdb to 2016 to 2017). For the wider study: The study profiled T cell receptor beta repertoires in healthy donors and ankylosing spondylitis patients to find disease-linked TCR variants. Peripheral blood was sampled, and synovial fluid was also collected from ankylosing spondylitis patients. The full study cohort comprised around 25 ankylosing spondylitis patients and some 100 healthy donors.

This clonotype was seen a handful of times. Its binding antigen is unknown. No much larger clone is present one base from it, and per-base qualities are unavailable. The sequencer listed for this sample is Illumina HiSeq 2500. TCR beta libraries were prepared by quantitative 5'-RACE with molecular barcodes. The original methods were these. A new computational method based on a probabilistic model of VDJ rearrangement was used to identify disease-linked TCR variants. Clones were called with MiXCR by TCRdb after fastp trimmed the public reads at Q25, and only in-frame beta chains were retained. CDR3 protein sequences are deduplicated, and each keeps its most common genes and DNA. TCRdb's processing, not the study's, gives the V and J calls here. The sample yields 250,000 to 350,000 distinct CDR3 sequences; less than 25% were counted once. Around 3.2% of the sample is in the top ten clones. The germline V gene (reference sequence) gives CDR1 as DFQATT and CDR2 as SNEGSKA. The CDR3, from cysteine to phenylalanine, totals 12 residues. CDR3 DNA only is kept here, 36 bases in frame from base 1. V lost 5 bases and J lost 3 bases; the stretch between them is 9 bases long.

What the research found in general, with its limitations: Blood from ankylosing spondylitis patients appeared to be characterized by a TCR beta motif composed of 7 to 9 highly homologous amino acid variants. Some TCR beta motif variants had previously been reported in synovial fluid and blood of reactive arthritis patients, which suggested common disease-initiation mechanisms. According to the report, matched synovial fluid samples from ankylosing spondylitis patients were significantly enriched for the disease-linked clones. The disease-linked clones showed a CD8+ phenotype and occurred at relatively low frequencies in peripheral blood.

The specimen sequenced was blood, either unsorted or a sorted T cell fraction (not recorded which). The sequence came from a female donor with ankylosing spondylitis or in good health (not recorded which). In this chain, TRBV20-1 is recombined with TRBJ2-3, with no reliable assignment of the D segment. The CDR3 amino acid sequence is: CSADGRTDTQYF. At the DNA level, the sequence is TGCAGTGCTGATGGGCGGACAGATACGCAGTATTTT.